This T cell receptor beta chain stems from a study of beta chain features in type 1 diabetes. Sorting based on CD45RO/CCR7/CD25/CD127/CD95/CD27 separated CD4+ naive, central memory, regulatory and stem cell-like memory cells. Of the isolated RNA, all was reverse transcribed, and so the sequenced material was expressed TCRB transcripts. TCRdb keeps only in-frame clones here, not all; method: immunoSEQ multiplex PCR. Altogether about 620,000 clones are present, roughly a sixth being singletons, with the ten largest covering about 0.097%. Germline V gene data show CDR1 as LNHDA and CDR2 as SQIVND (reference sequence). This CDR3 spans 15 amino acids. J lost 0 bases, V lost 4 bases, and 4 bases had no gene match.

The chain carries TRBV19 and TRBJ1-1; TRBD1 matches at 8 bases. The receptor comes from a man between 18 and 35 years old in good health. Sequencing was carried out using naive CD4+ T cells from blood. CDR3 amino acids: CASSTPTGVNTEAFF. In DNA form, the CDR3 reads TGTGCCAGTAGTACCCCGACAGGGGTGAACACTGAAGCTTTCTTT.